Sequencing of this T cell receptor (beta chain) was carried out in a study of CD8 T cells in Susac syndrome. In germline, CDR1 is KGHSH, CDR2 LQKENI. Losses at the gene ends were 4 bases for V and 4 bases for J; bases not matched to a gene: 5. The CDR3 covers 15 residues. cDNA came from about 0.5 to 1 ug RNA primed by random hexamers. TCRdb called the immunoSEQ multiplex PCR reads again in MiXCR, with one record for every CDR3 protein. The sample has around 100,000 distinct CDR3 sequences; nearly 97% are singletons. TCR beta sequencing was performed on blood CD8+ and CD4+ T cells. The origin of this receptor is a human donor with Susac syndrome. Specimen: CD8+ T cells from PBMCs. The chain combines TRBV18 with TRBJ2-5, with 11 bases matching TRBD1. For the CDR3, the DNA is TGTGCCAGCTCACTGGCCGGGACAGGGGGAGAGACCCAGTACTTC. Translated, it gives CASSLAGTGGETQYF.